What follows is one T cell receptor beta chain and its context. The ends were cut back, 4 bases at V and 9 bases at J, with 10 bases in the middle. Germline V gives CDR1 SGHTA, CDR2 FQGTGA. The CDR3 has 12 amino acids. The data derive from a study of blood T cell repertoires in COVID-19. Study summary: Specimens from acute and convalescent COVID-19 originated in the United States, Italy and Spain.

As handled by the study authors: Nucleated cell counts were estimated from reference gene primer amplification. Using immunoSEQ multiplex PCR, the repertoire was profiled, and TCRdb retains in-frame clones only, with some absent. The V and J calls and the clone size are those of that table, but D and trimming were determined from the DNA. The sample includes 60,000 to 65,000 clones, 84% of them seen just once. The rearrangement joins TRBV7-3 to TRBJ2-1; a possible D gene is TRBD2 (6 bases). Sequenced material: peripheral blood. This clonotype was sampled from a woman aged 60-70 years with acute or convalescent COVID-19. The CDR3 coding sequence is TGTGCCAGCAGCTCACCCGGGAGTGAGCAGTTCTTC. It encodes CASSSPGSEQFF.